The subject of this entry is one TCR beta chain. Its cognate antigen is unknown. This same CDR3 is encoded by further DNA sequences in the sample. V dropped 8 bases and J dropped 0; count of bases not matched to a gene: 5. CDR1 and CDR2 (germline): SGHTA, FQGNSA. The CDR3 loop spans 15 amino acids. Cell sorting via CD45RO/CCR7/CD25/CD127/CD95/CD27 was performed to obtain CD4+ naive, central memory, regulatory and stem cell-like memory cells. Every isolated RNA sample was fully reverse transcribed, so sequencing captured expressed TCRB transcripts. TCRdb's copy holds only in-frame clones and misses some; the assay was immunoSEQ multiplex PCR. Of about 900,000 clones detected, roughly 15% appear once; the ten largest clones hold 0.02% to 0.025%. This sample is drawn from a study of beta chain features in type 1 diabetes. About the study: All of the samples together had 85 million to 130 million sorted cells examined. Study observations and caveats: Insertion counts at VDJ junctions were lower in type 1 diabetes patients, who also showed more deletions there. Researchers report that Type 1 diabetes patients had moderately but significantly shorter TCRB CDR3s across all four CD4+ subsets.

The V and J genes are TRBV7-2 and TRBJ2-1; 9 bases agree with TRBD2. Sequenced material: naive CD4+ T cells from blood. This clonotype was sampled from a woman aged 18-29 years in good health. The DNA for the CDR3 is TGTGCCAGCCGGCTAGCGGGAAGCTCCTACAATGAGCAGTTCTTC. It is translated as CASRLAGSSYNEQFF.